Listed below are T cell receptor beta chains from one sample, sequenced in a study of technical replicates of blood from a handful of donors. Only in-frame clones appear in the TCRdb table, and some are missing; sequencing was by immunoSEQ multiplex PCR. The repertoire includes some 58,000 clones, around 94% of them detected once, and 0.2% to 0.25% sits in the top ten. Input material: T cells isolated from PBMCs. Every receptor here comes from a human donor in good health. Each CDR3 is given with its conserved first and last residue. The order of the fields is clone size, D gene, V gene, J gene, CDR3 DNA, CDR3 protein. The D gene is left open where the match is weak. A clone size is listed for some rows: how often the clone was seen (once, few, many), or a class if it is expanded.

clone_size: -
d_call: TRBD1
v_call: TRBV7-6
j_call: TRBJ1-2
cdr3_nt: TGTGCCAGCAGCTTAGGGGACAGGGCCCCGGGTGGCTACACCTTC
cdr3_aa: CASSLGDRAPGGYTF

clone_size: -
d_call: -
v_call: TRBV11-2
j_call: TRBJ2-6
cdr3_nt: TGTGCCAGCAGCCCTCGGCGGAGGGGAGTTAGCTCTGGGGCCAACGTCCTGACTTTC
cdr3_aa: CASSPRRRGVSSGANVLTF

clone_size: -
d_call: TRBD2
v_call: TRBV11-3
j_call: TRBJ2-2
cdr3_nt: TGTGCCAGCAGCGATAGGCGACTAGCAGCTACAGACACCGGGGAGCTGTTTTTT
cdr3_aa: CASSDRRLAATDTGELFF

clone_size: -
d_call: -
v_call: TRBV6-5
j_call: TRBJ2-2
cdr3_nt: TGTGCCAGCAGTTACGTCAGTACGAACACCGGGGAGCTGTTTTTT
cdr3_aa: CASSYVSTNTGELFF

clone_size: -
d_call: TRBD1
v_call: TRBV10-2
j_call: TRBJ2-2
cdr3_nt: TGCGCCCGCACCGGGACAGGGAACGGGGAGCTGTTTTTT
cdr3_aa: CARTGTGNGELFF

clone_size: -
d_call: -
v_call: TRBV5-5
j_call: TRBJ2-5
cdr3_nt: TGTGCCAGCAGCTTGGCCCGGGAGACCCAGTACTTC
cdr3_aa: CASSLARETQYF

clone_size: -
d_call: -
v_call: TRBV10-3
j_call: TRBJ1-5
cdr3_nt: TGTGCCATCAGAGGACAAGGGGATCAGCCCCAGCATTTT
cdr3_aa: CAIRGQGDQPQHF

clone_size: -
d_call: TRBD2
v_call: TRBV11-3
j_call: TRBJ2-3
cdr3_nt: TGTGCCAGCAGCTTTGTTGCGGGGGGTTATGTAGATACGCAGTATTTT
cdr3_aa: CASSFVAGGYVDTQYF

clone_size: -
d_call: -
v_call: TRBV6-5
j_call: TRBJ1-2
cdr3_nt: TGTGCCAGCAGTTACTCGAGCTATGGCTACACCTTC
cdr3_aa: CASSYSSYGYTF

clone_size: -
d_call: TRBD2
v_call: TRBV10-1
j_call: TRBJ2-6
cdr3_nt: TGCGCCAGCAGTGCGGCGGGAGACCGGTTTTTTTCTGGGGCCAACGTCCTGACTTTC
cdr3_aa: CASSAAGDRFFSGANVLTF

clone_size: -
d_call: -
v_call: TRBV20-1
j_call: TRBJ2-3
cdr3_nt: TGCAGTGCCTCAAGGGGAGATACGCAGTATTTT
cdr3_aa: CSASRGDTQYF

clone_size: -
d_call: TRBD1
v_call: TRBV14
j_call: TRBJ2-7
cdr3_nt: TGTGCCAGCAGCGCGGGACAGGGGCTCTACGAGCAGTACTTC
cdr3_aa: CASSAGQGLYEQYF

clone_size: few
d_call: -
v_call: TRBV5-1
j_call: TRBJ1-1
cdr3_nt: TGCGCCAGCAGCTTGTTTCAGATGAACACTGAAGCTTTCTTT
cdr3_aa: CASSLFQMNTEAFF

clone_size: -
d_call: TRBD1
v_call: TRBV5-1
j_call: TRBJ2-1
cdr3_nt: TGCGCCAGCAGCTTGGCGGGTGGGACAGGGCCGTGGGATGAGCAGTTCTTC
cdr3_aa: CASSLAGGTGPWDEQFF

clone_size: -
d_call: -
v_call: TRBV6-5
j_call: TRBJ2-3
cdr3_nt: TGTGCCAGCAGCTATCGGGGTTTT
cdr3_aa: CASSYRGF

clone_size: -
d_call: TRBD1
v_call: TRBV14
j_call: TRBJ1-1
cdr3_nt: TGTGCCAGCAGCCAGCTCATGACAGGGGCGGCTGAAGCTTTCTTT
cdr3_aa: CASSQLMTGAAEAFF

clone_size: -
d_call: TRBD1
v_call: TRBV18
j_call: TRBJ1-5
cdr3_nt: TGTGCCAGCTCAACAGGGGAACAGCCCCAGCATTTT
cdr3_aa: CASSTGEQPQHF

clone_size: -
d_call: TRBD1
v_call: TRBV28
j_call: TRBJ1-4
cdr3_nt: TGTGCCAGCAGCCAACTCCAGGGGGGATATGAAAAACTGTTTTTT
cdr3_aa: CASSQLQGGYEKLFF

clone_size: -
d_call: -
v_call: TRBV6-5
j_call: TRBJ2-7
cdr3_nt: TGTGCCAGCAGTTACTCGTCCAGATCCTACGAGCAGTACTTC
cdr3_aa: CASSYSSRSYEQYF

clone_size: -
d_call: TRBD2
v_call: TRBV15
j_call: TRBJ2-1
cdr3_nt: TGTGCCACCAGCAGAGTGGGACTAGGAGTATTGGATGAGCAGTTCTTC
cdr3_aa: CATSRVGLGVLDEQFF

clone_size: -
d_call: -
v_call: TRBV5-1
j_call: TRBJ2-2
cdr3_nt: TGCGCCAGCAGCTCGACTGTCACCGGGGAGCTGTTTTTT
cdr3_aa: CASSSTVTGELFF

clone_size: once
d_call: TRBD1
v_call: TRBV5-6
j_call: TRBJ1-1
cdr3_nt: TGTGCCAGCAGCTTCCTAGGGGCAGGGGGCACTGAAGCTTTCTTT
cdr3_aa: CASSFLGAGGTEAFF

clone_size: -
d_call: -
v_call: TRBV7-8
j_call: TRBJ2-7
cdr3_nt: TGTGCCAGCAGCCAGGCCTACGAGCAGTACTTC
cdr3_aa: CASSQAYEQYF

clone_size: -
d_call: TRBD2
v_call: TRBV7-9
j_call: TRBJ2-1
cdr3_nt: TGTGCCAGCAGCAGGACTAGCGGGATAAATGAGCAGTTCTTC
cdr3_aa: CASSRTSGINEQFF

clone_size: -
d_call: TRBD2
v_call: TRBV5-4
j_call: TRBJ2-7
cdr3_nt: TGTGCCAGCAGCTCCCCCAGCGGGAGGCGCCTCGAGCAGTACTTC
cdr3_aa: CASSSPSGRRLEQYF

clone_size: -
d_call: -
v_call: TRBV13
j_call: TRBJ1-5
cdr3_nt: TGTGCCAGCAGTACGGGACGGGGGGGTCAGCCCCAGCATTTT
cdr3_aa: CASSTGRGGQPQHF

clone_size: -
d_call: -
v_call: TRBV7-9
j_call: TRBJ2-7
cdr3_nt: TGTGCCAGCAGCTTACCCCGGACTACCTACGAGCAGTACTTC
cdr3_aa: CASSLPRTTYEQYF

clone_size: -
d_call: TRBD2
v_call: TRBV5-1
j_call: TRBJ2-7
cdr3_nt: TGCGCCAGCAGCTCCCTCGGGGGAGGGAACGAGCAGTACTTC
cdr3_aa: CASSSLGGGNEQYF

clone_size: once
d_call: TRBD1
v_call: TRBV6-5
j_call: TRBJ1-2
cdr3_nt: TGTGCCAGCAGTCAGGGGGGAAGCTATGGCTACACCTTC
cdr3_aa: CASSQGGSYGYTF